These T cell receptor beta chains were read from a single sample in a study of identical twins. In TCRdb, the 5' RACE reads were re-called with MiXCR into one record per CDR3 protein. Among around 100,000 distinct CDR3 sequences listed, less than 6.5% were seen once. Sequences were obtained from memory T cells sorted from blood. All receptors come from a woman aged 45 to 65 in good health. CDR3s leave out the opening cysteine and the closing phenylalanine or tryptophan.

v_call	j_call	cdr3_aa
TRBV6-5	TRBJ2-5	ASSPSLAETQY
TRBV7-8	TRBJ2-7	ASSFGVEGSYEQY
TRBV5-1	TRBJ2-1	ASNPAGGYNEQF
TRBV30	TRBJ2-1	AWSIWGTSGSDEQF
TRBV5-6	TRBJ2-1	ASSSLSGTGGKLEQF
TRBV12-3/TRBV12-4	TRBJ1-1	ASSYPGAYNSEAF
TRBV2	TRBJ2-5	ASSQQGEETQY
TRBV7-2	TRBJ2-5	ASSLNLAGYGETQY
TRBV7-9	TRBJ1-1	ASSLTQGNTEAF
TRBV9	TRBJ2-1	ASSRSGGGFNEQF
TRBV20-1	TRBJ2-1	SAPATGRSYNEQF
TRBV11-1	TRBJ2-5	ASSSRDSSQETQY
TRBV12-3/TRBV12-4	TRBJ2-1	ASSSWGDSSHNEQF
TRBV6-5	TRBJ2-3	ASEHTDTQY
TRBV12-3/TRBV12-4	TRBJ2-7	ASTPEAGAYEQY
TRBV20-1	TRBJ1-1	SDGHLDTEAF
TRBV20-1	TRBJ1-2	SARDPGGYT
TRBV5-1	TRBJ2-7	ASRARVEEQY
TRBV2	TRBJ2-5	ASSPGTGRETQY
TRBV6-6	TRBJ2-5	ATQSVLAGETQY
TRBV29-1	TRBJ2-6	SAGGANVLT
TRBV5-1	TRBJ1-3	ASSMGASGNTIY
TRBV29-1	TRBJ2-7	SVVQEPYEQY
TRBV10-3	TRBJ2-1	AISEIIQGGGNEQF
TRBV20-1	TRBJ1-2	SAEDRYYGYP
TRBV30	TRBJ2-4	AWSVRGDRNIQY
TRBV5-1	TRBJ2-1	ASSLVASESDEQF
TRBV5-5	TRBJ1-2	ASSSSGTRNYGYT
TRBV15	TRBJ2-1	ATSRDFGGLVEQF
TRBV5-1	TRBJ2-2	ASSRQGSTGELF
TRBV5-1	TRBJ2-1	ASSGLADDEQF
TRBV18	TRBJ1-2	ASSAGTDYGYT
TRBV4-1	TRBJ2-1	ASSGRDNDYNEQF
TRBV5-1	TRBJ1-2	ASSLSPDRLLYGYT
TRBV24-1	TRBJ2-5	ATSDGGRALETQY
TRBV19	TRBJ2-1	ASSSSGRGNELF
TRBV6-1	TRBJ1-1	ASSLEPGTEAF
TRBV6-1	TRBJ1-1	ASSVNREGAF
TRBV19	TRBJ2-3	ASSEPLKADTQY
TRBV11-2	TRBJ2-4	ASRDAGGPTKNIQY
TRBV4-1	TRBJ2-1	ASSPQPSSYNEQF
TRBV6-2/TRBV6-3	TRBJ2-2	ASRTRSLTGELF
TRBV19	TRBJ2-2	ASSPQAGELF
TRBV10-2	TRBJ1-2	ASSESIGTRGGT
TRBV11-2	TRBJ1-2	ASSLDSRVSNYGYT
TRBV5-1	TRBJ2-5	ASRDSGTTPGTQY
TRBV20-1	TRBJ2-5	SAMGTREGKTQY
TRBV7-7	TRBJ2-3	ASSSGGRTDTQY
TRBV15	TRBJ1-1	ATSRDYDTEAF
TRBV12-3/TRBV12-4	TRBJ1-5	ASTLGTGERQPQH
TRBV4-1	TRBJ2-3	ASSRSGADTQY
TRBV15	TRBJ2-1	ATSRLLDRRDNEQF
TRBV21-1	TRBJ1-1	ASSPLRGHTEAF
TRBV7-6	TRBJ2-5	ASSPEITGYGETQY
TRBV7-8	TRBJ2-5	ASGQGSPRETQY
TRBV20-1	TRBJ1-6	SAREGGTWNSPLH
TRBV4-1	TRBJ2-5	ASSQTPTGTTGPQETQY
TRBV7-9	TRBJ1-1	ASSLSSGPWNTEAF